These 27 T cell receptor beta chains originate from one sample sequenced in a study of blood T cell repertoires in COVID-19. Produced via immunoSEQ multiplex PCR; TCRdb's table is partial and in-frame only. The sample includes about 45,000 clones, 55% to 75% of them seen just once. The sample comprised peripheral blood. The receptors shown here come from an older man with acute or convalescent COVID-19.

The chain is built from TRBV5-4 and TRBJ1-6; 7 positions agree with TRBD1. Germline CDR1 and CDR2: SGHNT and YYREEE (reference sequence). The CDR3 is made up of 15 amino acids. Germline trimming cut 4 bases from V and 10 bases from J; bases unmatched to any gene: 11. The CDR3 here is CASSTAPTGNSPLHF. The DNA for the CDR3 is TGTGCCAGCAGCACGGCCCCGACAGGGAACTCACCCCTCCACTTT.

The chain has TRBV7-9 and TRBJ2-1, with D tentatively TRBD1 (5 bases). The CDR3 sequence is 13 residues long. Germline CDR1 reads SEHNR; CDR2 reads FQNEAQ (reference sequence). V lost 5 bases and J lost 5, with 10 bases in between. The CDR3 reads CASSRGQDNEQFF. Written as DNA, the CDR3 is TGTGCCAGCAGCCGTGGACAAGACAATGAGCAGTTCTTC.

The CDR3: CATSKFWTGERNQPQHF. CDR3 sequence (DNA): TGTGCCACCAGCAAGTTCTGGACAGGGGAAAGGAATCAGCCCCAGCATTTT. The chain combines TRBV15 with TRBJ1-5, with TRBD1 matching over 9 bases. Per germline, CDR1 LNHNV and CDR2 YYDKDF (reference sequence). This CDR3 contains 17 residues. The V and J ends lost 4 bases and 4 bases, in that order; junction bases with no gene match: 11.

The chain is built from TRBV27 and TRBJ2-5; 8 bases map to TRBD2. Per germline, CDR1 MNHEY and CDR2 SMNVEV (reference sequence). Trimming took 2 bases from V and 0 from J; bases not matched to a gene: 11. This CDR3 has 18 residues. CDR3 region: CASSLRGVGGRYQETQYF. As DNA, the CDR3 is TGTGCCAGCAGTTTAAGGGGCGTAGGCGGGAGGTACCAAGAGACCCAGTACTTC.

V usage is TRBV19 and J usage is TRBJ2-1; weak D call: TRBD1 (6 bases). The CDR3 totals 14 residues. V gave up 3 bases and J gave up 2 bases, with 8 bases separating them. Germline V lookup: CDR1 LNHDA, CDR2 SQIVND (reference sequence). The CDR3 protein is CASSMAGAYNEQFF. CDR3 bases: TGTGCCAGTAGTATGGCAGGGGCCTACAATGAGCAGTTCTTC. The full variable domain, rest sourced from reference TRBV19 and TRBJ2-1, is DGGITQSPKYLFRKEGQNVTLSCEQNLNHDAMYWYRQDPGQGLRLIYYSQIVNDFQKGDIAEGYSVSREKKESFPLTVTSAQKNPTAFYLCASSMAGAYNEQFFGPGTRLTVL.

The chain's CDR3 is CSVERGDNEQFF. As DNA, the CDR3 is TGCAGCGTTGAACGCGGAGACAATGAGCAGTTCTTC. The chain recombines TRBV29-1 with TRBJ2-1; no clear D gene. Germline loops: CDR1 SQVTM, CDR2 ANQGSEA. The CDR3 sequence is 12 residues long. V lost 2 bases and J lost 5, with 7 bases in between.

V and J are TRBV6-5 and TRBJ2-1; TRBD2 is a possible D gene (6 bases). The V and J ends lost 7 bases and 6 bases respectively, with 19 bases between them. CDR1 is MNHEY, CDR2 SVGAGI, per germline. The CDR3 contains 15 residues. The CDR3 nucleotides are TGTGCCAGCAAAGGCGCGGAGGGACGCCTCAATGAGCAGTTCTTC. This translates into CASKGAEGRLNEQFF.

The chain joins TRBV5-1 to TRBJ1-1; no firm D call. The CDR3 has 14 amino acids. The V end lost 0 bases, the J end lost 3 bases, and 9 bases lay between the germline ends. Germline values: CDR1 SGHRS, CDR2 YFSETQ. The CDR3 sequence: CASSLGRRDTEAFF. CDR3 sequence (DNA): TGCGCCAGCAGCTTGGGAAGACGGGACACTGAAGCTTTCTTT. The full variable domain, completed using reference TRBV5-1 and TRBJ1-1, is KAGVTQTPRYLIKTRGQQVTLSCSPISGHRSVSWYQQTPGQGLQFLFEYFSETQRNKGNFPGRFSGRQFSNSRSEMNVSTLELGDSALYLCASSLGRRDTEAFFGQGTRLTVV.

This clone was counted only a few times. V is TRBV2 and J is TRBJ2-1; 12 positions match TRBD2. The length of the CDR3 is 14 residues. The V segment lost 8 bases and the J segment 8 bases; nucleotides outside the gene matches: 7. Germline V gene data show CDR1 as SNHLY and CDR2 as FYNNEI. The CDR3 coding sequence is TGTGCCAGCCGGACTAGCGGGACCTCGCATGAGCAGTTCTTC. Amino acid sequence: CASRTSGTSHEQFF.

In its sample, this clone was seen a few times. The CDR3 DNA reads as TGTGCCAGTAGTATGGGACTTTCCAATACGCAGTATTTT. It is translated as CASSMGLSNTQYF. The chain combines TRBV19 with TRBJ2-3, with D maybe TRBD2 (6 bases). The CDR3 runs to 13 residues. CDR1 is LNHDA, CDR2 SQIVND, per germline (reference sequence). The V gene lost 3 bases and the J gene lost 7 bases, with 11 bases spanning the gap. Variable domain in full (rest from reference TRBV19 and TRBJ2-3): DGGITQSPKYLFRKEGQNVTLSCEQNLNHDAMYWYRQDPGQGLRLIYYSQIVNDFQKGDIAEGYSVSREKKESFPLTVTSAQKNPTAFYLCASSMGLSNTQYFGPGTRLTVL.

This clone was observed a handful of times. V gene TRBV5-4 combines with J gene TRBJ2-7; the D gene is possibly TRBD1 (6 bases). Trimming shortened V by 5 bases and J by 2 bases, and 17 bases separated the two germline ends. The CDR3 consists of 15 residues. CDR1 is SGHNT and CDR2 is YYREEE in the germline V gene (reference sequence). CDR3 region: CASSRGWGGTYEQYF. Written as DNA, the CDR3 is TGTGCCAGCAGTAGGGGGTGGGGCGGCACCTACGAGCAGTACTTC. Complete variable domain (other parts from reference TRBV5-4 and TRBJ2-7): ETGVTQSPTHLIKTRGQQVTLRCSSQSGHNTVSWYQQALGQGPQFIFQYYREEENGRGNFPPRFSGLQFPNYSSELNVNALELDDSALYLCASSRGWGGTYEQYFGPGTRLTVT.

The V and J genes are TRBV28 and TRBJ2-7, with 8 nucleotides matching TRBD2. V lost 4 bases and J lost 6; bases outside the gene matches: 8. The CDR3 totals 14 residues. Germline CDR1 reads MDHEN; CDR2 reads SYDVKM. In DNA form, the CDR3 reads TGTGCCAGCAGTTACGGGGGGGCTTTGGCCGAGCAGTACTTC. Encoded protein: CASSYGGALAEQYF.

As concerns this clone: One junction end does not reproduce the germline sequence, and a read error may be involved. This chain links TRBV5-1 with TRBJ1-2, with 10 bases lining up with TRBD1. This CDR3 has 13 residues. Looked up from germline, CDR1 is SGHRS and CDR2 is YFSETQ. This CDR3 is CASSLASGTGVAF. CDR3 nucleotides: TGCGCCAGCAGCTTGGCCTCCGGGACAGGGGTCGCCTTC.

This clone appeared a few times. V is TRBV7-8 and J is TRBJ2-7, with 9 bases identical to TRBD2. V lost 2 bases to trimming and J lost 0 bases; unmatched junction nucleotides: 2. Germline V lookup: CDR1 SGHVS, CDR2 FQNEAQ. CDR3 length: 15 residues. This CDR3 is CASSLLAGHSYEQYF. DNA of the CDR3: TGTGCCAGCAGCTTACTAGCGGGACACTCCTACGAGCAGTACTTC. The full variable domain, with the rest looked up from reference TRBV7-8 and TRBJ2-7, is GAGVSQSPRYKVAKRGQDVALRCDPISGHVSLFWYQQALGQGPEFLTYFQNEAQLDKSGLPSDRFFAERPEGSVSTLKIQRTQQEDSAVYLCASSLLAGHSYEQYFGPGTRLTVT.

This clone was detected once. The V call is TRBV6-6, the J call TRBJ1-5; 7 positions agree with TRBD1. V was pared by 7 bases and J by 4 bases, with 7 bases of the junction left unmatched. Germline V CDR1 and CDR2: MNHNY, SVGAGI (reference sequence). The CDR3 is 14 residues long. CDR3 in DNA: TGTGCCAGCACCGACACAGGGGCGAATCAGCCCCAGCATTTT. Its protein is CASTDTGANQPQHF.

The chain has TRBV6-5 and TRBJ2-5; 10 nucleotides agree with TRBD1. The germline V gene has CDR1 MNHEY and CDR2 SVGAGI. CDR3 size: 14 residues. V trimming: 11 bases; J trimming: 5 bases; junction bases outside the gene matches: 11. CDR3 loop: CAATGTGEGETQYF. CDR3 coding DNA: TGTGCCGCCACCGGGACAGGGGAAGGGGAGACCCAGTACTTC.

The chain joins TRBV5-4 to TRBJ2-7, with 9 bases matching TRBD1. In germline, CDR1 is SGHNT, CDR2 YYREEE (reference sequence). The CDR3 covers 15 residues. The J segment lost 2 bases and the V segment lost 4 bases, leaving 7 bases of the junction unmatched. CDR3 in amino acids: CASSPRGQGTYEQYF. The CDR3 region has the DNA TGTGCCAGCAGCCCCCGGGGACAGGGTACCTACGAGCAGTACTTC.

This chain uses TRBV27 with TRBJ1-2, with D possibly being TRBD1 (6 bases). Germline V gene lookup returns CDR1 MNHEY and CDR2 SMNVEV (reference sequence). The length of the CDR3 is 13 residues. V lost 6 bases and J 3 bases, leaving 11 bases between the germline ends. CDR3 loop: CASRRGGDYGYTF. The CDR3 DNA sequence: TGTGCCAGCAGGCGGGGGGGCGACTATGGCTACACCTTC.

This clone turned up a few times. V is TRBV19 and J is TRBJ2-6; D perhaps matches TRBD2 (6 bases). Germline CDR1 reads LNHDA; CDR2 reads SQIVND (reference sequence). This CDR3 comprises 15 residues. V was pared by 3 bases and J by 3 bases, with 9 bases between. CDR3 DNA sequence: TGTGCCAGTAGTATTTCGGGACTTGGGGCCAACGTCCTGACTTTC. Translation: CASSISGLGANVLTF.

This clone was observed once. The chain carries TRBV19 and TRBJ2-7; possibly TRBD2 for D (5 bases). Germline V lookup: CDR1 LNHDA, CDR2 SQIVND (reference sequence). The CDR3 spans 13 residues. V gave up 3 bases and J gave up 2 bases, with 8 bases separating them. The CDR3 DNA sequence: TGTGCCAGTAGTATCGGGAACCCCTACGAGCAGTACTTC. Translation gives CASSIGNPYEQYF.

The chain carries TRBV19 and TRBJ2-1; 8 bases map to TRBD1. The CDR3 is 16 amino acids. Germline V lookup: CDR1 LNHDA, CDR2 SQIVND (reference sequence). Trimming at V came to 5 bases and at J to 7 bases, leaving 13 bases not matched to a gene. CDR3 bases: TGTGCCAGTAGTCCCTCTTGGCAGGGGGCCGAGAATGAGCAGTTCTTC. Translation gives CASSPSWQGAENEQFF. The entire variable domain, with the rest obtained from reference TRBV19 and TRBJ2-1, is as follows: DGGITQSPKYLFRKEGQNVTLSCEQNLNHDAMYWYRQDPGQGLRLIYYSQIVNDFQKGDIAEGYSVSREKKESFPLTVTSAQKNPTAFYLCASSPSWQGAENEQFFGPGTRLTVL.

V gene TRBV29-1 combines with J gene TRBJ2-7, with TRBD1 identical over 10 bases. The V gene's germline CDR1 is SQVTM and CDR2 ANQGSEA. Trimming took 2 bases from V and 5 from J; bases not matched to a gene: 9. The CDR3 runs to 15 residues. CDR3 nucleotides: TGCAGCGTTGAACTCCCGACAGGGGGCCTCGACGAGCAGTACTTC. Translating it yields CSVELPTGGLDEQYF.

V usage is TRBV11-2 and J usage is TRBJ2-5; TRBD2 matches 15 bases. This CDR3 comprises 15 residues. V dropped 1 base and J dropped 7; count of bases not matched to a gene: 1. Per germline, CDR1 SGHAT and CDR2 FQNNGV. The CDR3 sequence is CASSLGTSGRGTQYF. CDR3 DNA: TGTGCCAGCAGCTTAGGGACTAGCGGGAGGGGGACCCAGTACTTC.

The CDR3 spells CASSPTGGQGYGYTF. CDR3 nucleotides: TGTGCCAGCAGTCCCACCGGTGGGCAGGGGTATGGCTACACCTTC. This rearrangement joins TRBV6-5 to TRBJ1-2; D may be TRBD1 (6 bases). The CDR3 is 15 amino acids. CDR1 is MNHEY, CDR2 SVGAGI, per germline. Between the trimmed V and J ends, which lost 5 bases and 5 bases, there was a span of 18 bases.

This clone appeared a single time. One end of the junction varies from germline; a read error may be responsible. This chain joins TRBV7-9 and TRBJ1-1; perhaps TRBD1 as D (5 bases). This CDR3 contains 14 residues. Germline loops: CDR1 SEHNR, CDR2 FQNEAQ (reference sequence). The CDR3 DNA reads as TGTGCCAGCAGCCCTTATCTCGCGGGGCGGGGGGGGATCTTT. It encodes CASSPYLAGRGGIF.

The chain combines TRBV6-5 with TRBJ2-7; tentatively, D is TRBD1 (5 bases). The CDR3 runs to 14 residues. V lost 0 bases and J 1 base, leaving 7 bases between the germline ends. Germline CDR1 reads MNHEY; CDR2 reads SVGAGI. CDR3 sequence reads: CASSYSKGSYEQYF. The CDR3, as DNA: TGTGCCAGCAGTTACTCGAAGGGGTCCTACGAGCAGTACTTC.

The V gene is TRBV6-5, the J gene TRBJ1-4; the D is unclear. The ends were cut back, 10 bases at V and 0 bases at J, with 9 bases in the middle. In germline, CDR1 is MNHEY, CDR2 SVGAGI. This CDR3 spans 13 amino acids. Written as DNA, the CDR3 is TGTGCCATACAGCCTGCAACTAATGAAAAACTGTTTTTT. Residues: CAIQPATNEKLFF.